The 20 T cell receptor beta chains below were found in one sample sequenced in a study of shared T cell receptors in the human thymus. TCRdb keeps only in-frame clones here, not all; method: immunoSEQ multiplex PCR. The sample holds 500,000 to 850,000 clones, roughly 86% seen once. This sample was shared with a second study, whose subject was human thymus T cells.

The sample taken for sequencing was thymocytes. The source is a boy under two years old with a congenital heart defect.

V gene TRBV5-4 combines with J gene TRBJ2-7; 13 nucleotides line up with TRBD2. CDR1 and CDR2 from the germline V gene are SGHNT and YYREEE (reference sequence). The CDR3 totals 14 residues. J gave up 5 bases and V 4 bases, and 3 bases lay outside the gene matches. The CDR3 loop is CASSRLAGGDEQYF. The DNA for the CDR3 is TGTGCCAGCAGCCGACTAGCGGGAGGCGACGAGCAGTACTTC.

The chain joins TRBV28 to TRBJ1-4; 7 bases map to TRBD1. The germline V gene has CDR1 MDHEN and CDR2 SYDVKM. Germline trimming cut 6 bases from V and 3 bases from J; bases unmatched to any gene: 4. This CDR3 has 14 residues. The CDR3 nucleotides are TGTGCCAGCAGCATGGGGACAGCTAATGAAAAACTGTTTTTT. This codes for CASSMGTANEKLFF.

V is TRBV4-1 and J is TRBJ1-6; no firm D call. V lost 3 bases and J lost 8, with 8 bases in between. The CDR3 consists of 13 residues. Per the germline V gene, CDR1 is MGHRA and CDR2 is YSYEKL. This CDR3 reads CASSHRSDSPLHF. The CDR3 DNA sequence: TGCGCCAGCAGCCATCGTTCGGATTCACCCCTCCACTTT.

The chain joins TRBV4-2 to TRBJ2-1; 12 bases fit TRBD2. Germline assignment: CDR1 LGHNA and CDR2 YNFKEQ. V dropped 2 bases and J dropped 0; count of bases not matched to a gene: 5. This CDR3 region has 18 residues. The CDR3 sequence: CASSQKETSGSSYNEQFF. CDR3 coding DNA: TGTGCCAGCAGCCAAAAGGAGACTAGCGGGAGCTCCTACAATGAGCAGTTCTTC.

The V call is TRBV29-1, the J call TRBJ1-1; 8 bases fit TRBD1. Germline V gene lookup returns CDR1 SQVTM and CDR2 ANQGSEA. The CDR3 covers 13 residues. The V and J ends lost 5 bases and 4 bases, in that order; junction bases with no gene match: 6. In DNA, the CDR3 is TGCAGCGTTTCAGGGGGCGCCGTCACTGAAGCTTTCTTT. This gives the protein CSVSGGAVTEAFF.

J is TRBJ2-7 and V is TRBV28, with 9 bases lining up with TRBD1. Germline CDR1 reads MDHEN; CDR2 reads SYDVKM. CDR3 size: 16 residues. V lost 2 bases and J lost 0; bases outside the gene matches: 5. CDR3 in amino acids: CASSLRTGASSYEQYF. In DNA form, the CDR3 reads TGTGCCAGCAGTTTACGGACAGGGGCTAGCTCCTACGAGCAGTACTTC.

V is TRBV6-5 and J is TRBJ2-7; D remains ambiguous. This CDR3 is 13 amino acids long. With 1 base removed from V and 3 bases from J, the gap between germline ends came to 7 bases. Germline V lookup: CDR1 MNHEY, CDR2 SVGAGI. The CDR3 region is CASSYFPYYEQYF. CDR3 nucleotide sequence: TGTGCCAGCAGTTACTTCCCGTACTACGAGCAGTACTTC.

CDR3 bases: TGTGCCAGCAGCTTAGTAGCATCTCGAGGCTACACCTTC. It encodes CASSLVASRGYTF. The genes are TRBV11-1 and TRBJ1-2, with D hard to call. The germline V gene has CDR1 SGHAT and CDR2 FQDESV (reference sequence). The CDR3 extends over 13 amino acids. Between the trimmed V and J ends, which lost 1 base and 8 bases, there was a span of 11 bases.

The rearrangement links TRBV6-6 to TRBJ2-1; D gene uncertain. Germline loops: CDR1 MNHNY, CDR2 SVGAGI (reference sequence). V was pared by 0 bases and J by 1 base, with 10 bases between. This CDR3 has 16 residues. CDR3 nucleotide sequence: TGTGCCAGCAGTTACTCAGGCAGGCGATCCTACAATGAGCAGTTCTTC. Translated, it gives CASSYSGRRSYNEQFF.

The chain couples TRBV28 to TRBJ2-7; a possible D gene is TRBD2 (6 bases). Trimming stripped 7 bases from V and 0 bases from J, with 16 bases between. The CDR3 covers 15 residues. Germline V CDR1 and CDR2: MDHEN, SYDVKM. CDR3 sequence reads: CASKKIPTSSYEQYF. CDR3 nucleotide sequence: TGTGCCAGCAAAAAAATCCCGACTAGCTCCTACGAGCAGTACTTC. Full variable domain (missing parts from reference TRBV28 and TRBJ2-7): DVKVTQSSRYLVKRTGEKVFLECVQDMDHENMFWYRQDPGLGLRLIYFSYDVKMKEKGDIPEGYSVSREKKERFSLILESASTNQTSMYLCASKKIPTSSYEQYFGPGTRLTVT.

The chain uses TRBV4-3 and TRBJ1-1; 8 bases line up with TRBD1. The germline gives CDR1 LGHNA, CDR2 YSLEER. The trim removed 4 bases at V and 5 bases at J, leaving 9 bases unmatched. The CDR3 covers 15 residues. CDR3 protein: CASSLRGPKGTEAFF. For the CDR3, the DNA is TGCGCCAGCAGCCTCAGGGGGCCAAAGGGTACTGAAGCTTTCTTT.

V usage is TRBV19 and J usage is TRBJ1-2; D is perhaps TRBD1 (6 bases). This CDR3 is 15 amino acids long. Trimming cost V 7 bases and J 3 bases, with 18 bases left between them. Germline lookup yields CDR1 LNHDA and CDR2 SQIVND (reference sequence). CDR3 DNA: TGTGCCAGTACCCCAGTGGGGGCAGTGTACTATGGCTACACCTTC. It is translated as CASTPVGAVYYGYTF.

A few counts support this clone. CDR3 DNA: TGTGCCAGCAGCTTGTGGACTAGCGGGAGGGTTTACAATGAGCAGTTCTTC. This encodes CASSLWTSGRVYNEQFF. The V and J genes are TRBV5-6 and TRBJ2-1, with TRBD2 identical over 15 bases. Per germline, CDR1 SGHDT and CDR2 YYEEEE. The CDR3 is 17 amino acids. The V segment lost 1 base and the J segment 4 bases; nucleotides outside the gene matches: 3.

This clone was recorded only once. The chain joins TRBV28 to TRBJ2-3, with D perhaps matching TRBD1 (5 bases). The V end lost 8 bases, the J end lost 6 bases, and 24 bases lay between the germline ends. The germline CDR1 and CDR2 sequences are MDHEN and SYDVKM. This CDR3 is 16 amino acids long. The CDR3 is CASSQGKGRHNDTQYF. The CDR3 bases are TGTGCCAGCTCCCAGGGTAAGGGCAGGCATAACGATACGCAGTATTTT.

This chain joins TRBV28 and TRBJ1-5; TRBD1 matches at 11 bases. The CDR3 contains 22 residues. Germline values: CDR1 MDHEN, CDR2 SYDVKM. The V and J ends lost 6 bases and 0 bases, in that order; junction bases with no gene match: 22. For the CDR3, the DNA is TGTGCCAGCAGCCCGAAAACAGGACAGGGGGCCGCTATTGGATATAGCAATCAGCCCCAGCATTTT. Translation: CASSPKTGQGAAIGYSNQPQHF.

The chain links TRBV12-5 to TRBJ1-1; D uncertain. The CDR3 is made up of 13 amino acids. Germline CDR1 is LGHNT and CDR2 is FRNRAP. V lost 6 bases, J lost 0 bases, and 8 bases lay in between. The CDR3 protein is CASGRLMNTEAFF. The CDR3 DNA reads TGTGCTAGTGGGAGACTTATGAACACTGAAGCTTTCTTT.

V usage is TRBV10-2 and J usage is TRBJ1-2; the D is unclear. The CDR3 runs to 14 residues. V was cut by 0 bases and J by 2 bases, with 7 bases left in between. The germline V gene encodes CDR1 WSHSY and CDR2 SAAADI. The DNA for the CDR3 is TGCGCCAGCAGTGAGTCGGGCAGGAACTATGGCTACACCTTC. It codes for CASSESGRNYGYTF.

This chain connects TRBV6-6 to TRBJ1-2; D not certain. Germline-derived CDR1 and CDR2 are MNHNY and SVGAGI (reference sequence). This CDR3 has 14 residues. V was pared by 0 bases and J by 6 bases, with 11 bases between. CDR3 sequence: CASSYSKGRNGYTF. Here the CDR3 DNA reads TGTGCCAGCAGTTACTCGAAAGGGAGGAATGGCTACACCTTC.

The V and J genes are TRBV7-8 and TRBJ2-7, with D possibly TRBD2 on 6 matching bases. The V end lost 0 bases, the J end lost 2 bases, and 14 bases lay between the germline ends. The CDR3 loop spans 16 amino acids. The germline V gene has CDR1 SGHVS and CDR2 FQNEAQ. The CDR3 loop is CASSLARDFNTYEQYF. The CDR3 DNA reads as TGTGCCAGCAGCTTAGCGCGGGACTTCAACACCTACGAGCAGTACTTC.

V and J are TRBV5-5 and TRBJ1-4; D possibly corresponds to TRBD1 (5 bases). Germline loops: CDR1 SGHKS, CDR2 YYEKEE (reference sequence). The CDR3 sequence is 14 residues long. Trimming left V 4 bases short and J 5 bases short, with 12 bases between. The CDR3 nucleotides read TGTGCCAGCAGCCCAACAGGTTTCAATGAAAAACTGTTTTTT. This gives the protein CASSPTGFNEKLFF.